This T cell receptor (beta chain) originates from a study of T cells in women clearing cervical HPV infection. The study, taken as a whole, reports: A classifier using richness and V gene abundances reached an AUC of under 0.9.

Generated by immunoSEQ multiplex PCR, the TCRdb table keeps only in-frame clones and is missing some. The listing contains 30,000 to 45,000 clones. In regard to this clone: Its antigen is unidentified. The read finishes 3 residues shy of the CDR3 end, and the germline J gene is used to complete it.

The CDR3 runs to 10 residues. In germline, CDR1 is ENHRY, CDR2 SYGVKD. The J gene is TRBJ1-2, the V gene TRBV10-3; no firm D call. Sequencing used blood buffy coat. This TCR derives from a woman between 18 and 70 years old with a cervical HPV16 infection that either progressed to CIN3+ or cleared (not recorded which). Partial CDR3 DNA: TGTGCCACCCAATCAGATACC. It specifies CATQSDT. The whole CDR3 is CATQSDTYTF.